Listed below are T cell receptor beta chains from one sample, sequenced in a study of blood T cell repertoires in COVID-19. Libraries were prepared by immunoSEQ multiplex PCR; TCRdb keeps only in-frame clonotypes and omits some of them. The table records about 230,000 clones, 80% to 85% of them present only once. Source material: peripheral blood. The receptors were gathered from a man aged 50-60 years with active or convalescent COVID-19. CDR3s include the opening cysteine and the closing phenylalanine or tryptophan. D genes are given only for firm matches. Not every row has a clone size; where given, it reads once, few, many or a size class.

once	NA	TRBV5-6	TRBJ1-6	CASSLAGPGSVNSPLHF	TGTGCCAGCAGCTTGGCAGGGCCCGGCTCCGTTAATTCACCCCTCCACTTT
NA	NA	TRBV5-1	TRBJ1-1	CASSLEAREDTEAFF	TGCGCCAGCAGCTTGGAGGCCAGGGAGGACACTGAAGCTTTCTTT
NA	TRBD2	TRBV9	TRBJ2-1	CASSATSGGRNEQFF	TGTGCCAGCAGCGCAACTAGCGGGGGGCGCAATGAGCAGTTCTTC
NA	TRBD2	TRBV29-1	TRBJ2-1	CSGLAGTSLNEQFF	TGCAGCGGATTAGCGGGGACCTCCCTTAATGAGCAGTTCTTC
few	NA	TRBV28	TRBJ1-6	CASTSRTVRDSPLHF	TGTGCCAGCACTTCCAGGACAGTGCGGGATTCACCCCTCCACTTT
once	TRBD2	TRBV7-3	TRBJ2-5	CASSRGLAEETQYF	TGTGCCAGCAGCCGGGGACTAGCGGAAGAGACCCAGTACTTC
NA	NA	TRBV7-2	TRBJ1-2	CASSFTGTRGYTF	TGTGCCAGCAGCTTCACAGGGACGCGGGGCTACACCTTC
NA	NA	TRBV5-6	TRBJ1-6	CASSQVYNSPLHF	TGTGCCAGCAGCCAGGTCTATAATTCACCCCTCCACTTT
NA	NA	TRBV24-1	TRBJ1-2	CATSVLESGGYTF	TGTGCCACCAGTGTTCTCGAATCGGGAGGCTACACCTTC
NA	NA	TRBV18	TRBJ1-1	CASSTGLNTEAFF	TGTGCCAGCTCAACGGGATTGAACACTGAAGCTTTCTTT
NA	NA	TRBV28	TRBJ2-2	CASRLNTGELFF	TGTGCCAGCAGACTCAACACCGGGGAGCTGTTTTTT
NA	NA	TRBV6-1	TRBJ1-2	CASLPGGRGGYTF	TGTGCCAGCCTACCCGGCGGGCGGGGTGGCTACACCTTC
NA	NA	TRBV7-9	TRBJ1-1	CASSEKAVNTEAFF	TGTGCCAGCAGCGAAAAAGCGGTGAACACTGAAGCTTTCTTT
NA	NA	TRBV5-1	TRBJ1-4	CASTLSGLANEKLFF	TGCGCCAGCACACTCTCAGGGTTAGCTAATGAAAAACTGTTTTTT
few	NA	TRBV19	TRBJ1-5	CASSVTGLPQHF	TGTGCCAGTAGTGTAACAGGGCTGCCCCAGCATTTT
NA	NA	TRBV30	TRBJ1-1	CAFSQGNTEAFF	TGTGCCTTTTCACAGGGGAACACTGAAGCTTTCTTT
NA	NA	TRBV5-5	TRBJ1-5	CASSLDYTHNQPQHF	TGTGCCAGCAGCTTGGATTATACACACAATCAGCCCCAGCATTTT
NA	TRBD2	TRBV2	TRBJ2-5	CASSGGGSRTQYF	TGTGCCAGCAGTGGGGGAGGGTCGCGGACCCAGTACTTC
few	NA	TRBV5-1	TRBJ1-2	CASSSGGHPLSGYTF	TGCGCCAGCAGCTCGGGGGGACATCCGCTGAGTGGCTACACCTTC
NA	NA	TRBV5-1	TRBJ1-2	CASSPIQGDGYTF	TGCGCCAGCAGCCCGATACAGGGAGATGGCTACACCTTC
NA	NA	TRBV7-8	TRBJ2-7	CASSRTRDYEQYF	TGTGCCAGCAGCCGGACCCGGGACTACGAGCAGTACTTC
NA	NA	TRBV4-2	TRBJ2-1	CASSQVPMGGAEQFF	TGTGCCAGCAGCCAAGTCCCGATGGGGGGGGCTGAGCAGTTCTTC
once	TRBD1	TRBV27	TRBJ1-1	CARNRDRLNTEAFF	TGTGCCAGGAACCGGGACAGGTTGAACACTGAAGCTTTCTTT
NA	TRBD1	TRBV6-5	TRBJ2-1	CASTGDRGTYNEQFF	TGTGCCAGCACGGGGGACAGGGGAACCTACAATGAGCAGTTCTTC
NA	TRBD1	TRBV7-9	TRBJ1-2	CASSPGTGCTF	TGTGCCAGCAGCCCCGGGACAGGGTGCACCTTC
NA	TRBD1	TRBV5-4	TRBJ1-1	CASSLAGQGAVTEAFF	TGTGCCAGCAGCTTGGCAGGACAGGGGGCGGTGACTGAAGCTTTCTTT
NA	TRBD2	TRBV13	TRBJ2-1	CASSLGRRGNEQFF	TGTGCCAGCAGCCTCGGGAGGAGAGGGAATGAGCAGTTCTTC
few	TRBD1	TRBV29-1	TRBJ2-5	CSVRQGSIETQYF	TGCAGCGTGCGACAGGGGAGTATAGAGACCCAGTACTTC
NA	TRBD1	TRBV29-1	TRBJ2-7	CSGGQGRAHEQYF	TGCAGCGGAGGACAGGGTAGGGCCCACGAGCAGTACTTC
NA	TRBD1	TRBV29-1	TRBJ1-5	CSVCDRGLNQPQHF	TGCAGCGTATGTGACAGGGGCCTCAATCAGCCCCAGCATTTT
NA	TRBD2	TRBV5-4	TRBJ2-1	CASSLQPGLAGGNEQFF	TGTGCCAGCAGCTTACAACCGGGACTAGCGGGGGGTAATGAGCAGTTCTTC
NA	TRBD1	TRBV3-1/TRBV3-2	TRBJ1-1	CASSRGQLNTEAFF	TGTGCCAGCAGCCGGGGACAGCTGAACACTGAAGCTTTCTTT
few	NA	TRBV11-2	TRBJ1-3	CASSLGGTGNTIYF	TGTGCCAGCAGCCTCGGGGGGACTGGAAACACCATATATTTT
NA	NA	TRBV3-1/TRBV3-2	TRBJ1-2	CASSQDVTDYGYTF	TGTGCCAGCAGCCAGGATGTGACTGACTATGGCTACACCTTC
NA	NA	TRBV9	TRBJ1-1	CASSVAAGLTEAFF	TGTGCCAGCAGCGTAGCGGCAGGGCTGACTGAAGCTTTCTTT
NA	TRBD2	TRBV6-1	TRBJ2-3	CASSELAGGYTDTQYF	TGTGCCAGCAGTGAATTAGCGGGGGGCTACACAGATACGCAGTATTTT
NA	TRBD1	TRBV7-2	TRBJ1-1	CASRRETGTALGAFF	TGTGCCAGCAGGCGAGAAACCGGGACAGCCCTAGGAGCTTTCTTT
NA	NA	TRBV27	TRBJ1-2	CASSSLAGASGGYTF	TGTGCCAGCAGTTCCCTAGCAGGGGCTAGTGGTGGCTACACCTTC
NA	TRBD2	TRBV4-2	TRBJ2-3	CASSLGTSGSTDTQYF	TGTGCCAGCAGCCTTGGGACTAGCGGGAGCACAGATACGCAGTATTTT
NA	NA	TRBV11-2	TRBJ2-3	CASSLKHLDTQYF	TGTGCCAGCAGCTTAAAACATCTCGATACGCAGTATTTT
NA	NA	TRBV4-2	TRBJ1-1	CASSQEPGNGEAFF	TGTGCCAGCAGCCAAGAACCAGGGAACGGCGAAGCTTTCTTT
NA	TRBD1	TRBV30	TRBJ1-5	CAWSVGDSQPQHF	TGTGCCTGGAGTGTCGGGGACAGTCAGCCCCAGCATTTT
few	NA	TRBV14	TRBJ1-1	CASSQDFVGMNTEAFF	TGTGCCAGCAGCCAAGATTTTGTTGGCATGAACACTGAAGCTTTCTTT
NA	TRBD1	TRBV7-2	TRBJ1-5	CASSWNDRGRQPQHF	TGTGCCAGCAGCTGGAACGACAGGGGGCGACAGCCCCAGCATTTT